The TCR beta chain described here comes from a study of CD8+ T cells in alopecia areata. On the study more broadly: Tofacitinib administration to treated patients was oral, at 5 to 10 mg twice daily. The study's findings and limits: Mice showed clearer TCR sharing than patients did, a gap that was possibly HLA-related. Clonality was higher in lesional than normal scalp, especially in alopecia totalis/universalis. Sequences from scalp samples also cover resident alphabeta T cells of normal skin.

This clone came up a few times. The antigen is not known. Per germline, CDR1 SNHLY and CDR2 FYNNEI. After removal of 6 bases from V and 0 bases from J, the junction contained 5 bases not matched to a gene. CDR3 size: 15 residues. Reverse transcription of extracted RNA yielded cDNA, which provided the sequencing template. Libraries were prepared by immunoSEQ multiplex PCR; TCRdb keeps only in-frame clonotypes and omits some of them. The profile shows some 130,000 clones, roughly three fifths of them singletons. This clonotype was sampled from a human donor with alopecia areata. The chain couples TRBV2 to TRBJ1-5; the match to TRBD1 covers 7 bases. The material sequenced was CD4+ T cells sorted from blood, taken at week 0. DNA for the CDR3: TGTGCCAGCAGGGCGACAGGGTATAGCAATCAGCCCCAGCATTTT. Protein sequence: CASRATGYSNQPQHF.